The rows below give T cell receptor beta chains drawn from one sample of a study of cytomegalovirus exposure and HLA in healthy donors. The repertoire was sequenced with immunoSEQ multiplex PCR; TCRdb's copy has only in-frame clones and lacks some. The table has about 150,000 clones, about 10% seen once; the top ten hold about 7.5%. Material for sequencing was PBMCs. The receptors stem from a woman between 35 and 50 years old in good health and CMV-seropositive. CDR3s include the opening cysteine and the closing phenylalanine or tryptophan. The order of the fields is V gene, J gene, clone size, CDR3 protein. Not every row has a clone size; where given, it reads once, few, many or a size class.

v_gene: TRBV9; j_gene: TRBJ1-1; abundance: -; CDR3aa: CASSVVERTEAFF
v_gene: TRBV6-1; j_gene: TRBJ1-5; abundance: few; CDR3aa: CAISGGFNQPQHF
v_gene: TRBV5-5; j_gene: TRBJ2-5; abundance: -; CDR3aa: CASSLGLAGAETQYF
v_gene: TRBV6-4; j_gene: TRBJ1-1; abundance: many; CDR3aa: CASSVAPQGQAFF
v_gene: TRBV23-1; j_gene: TRBJ2-5; abundance: few; CDR3aa: CASSRPGTLRCETQYF
v_gene: TRBV6-1; j_gene: TRBJ1-4; abundance: -; CDR3aa: CASSGVTGTLGEKLFF
v_gene: TRBV29-1; j_gene: TRBJ1-2; abundance: -; CDR3aa: CSVEGPGQGIYGYTF
v_gene: TRBV5-1; j_gene: TRBJ1-2; abundance: -; CDR3aa: CASSLGTNVYGYTF
v_gene: TRBV5-4; j_gene: TRBJ2-3; abundance: few; CDR3aa: CASRGGGGDSTDTQYF
v_gene: TRBV4-3; j_gene: TRBJ2-3; abundance: few; CDR3aa: CASSQDPPTGGTDTQYF
v_gene: TRBV5-8; j_gene: TRBJ1-2; abundance: -; CDR3aa: CASSFDRDRGYTF
v_gene: TRBV7-8; j_gene: TRBJ2-5; abundance: few; CDR3aa: CASSPFGVETQYF
v_gene: TRBV4-1; j_gene: TRBJ2-5; abundance: few; CDR3aa: CASSQDSGGQWETQYF
v_gene: TRBV10-2; j_gene: TRBJ2-6; abundance: -; CDR3aa: CASNPVLSLSGANVLTF
v_gene: TRBV4-1; j_gene: TRBJ1-1; abundance: -; CDR3aa: CASSQDLIGRGTEAFF
v_gene: TRBV9; j_gene: TRBJ2-3; abundance: few; CDR3aa: CASSPREGFTTDTQYF
v_gene: TRBV4-2; j_gene: TRBJ2-3; abundance: few; CDR3aa: CASSQATARGGRDTQYF
v_gene: TRBV14; j_gene: TRBJ2-3; abundance: -; CDR3aa: CASSQERSGGGADTQYF
v_gene: TRBV5-8; j_gene: TRBJ1-3; abundance: few; CDR3aa: CASSLEGVSGNTIYF
v_gene: TRBV19; j_gene: TRBJ1-2; abundance: few; CDR3aa: CASSISGDYGYTF
v_gene: TRBV5-1; j_gene: TRBJ2-5; abundance: few; CDR3aa: CASSQPPGGPQETQYF
v_gene: TRBV19; j_gene: TRBJ1-5; abundance: -; CDR3aa: CASSNKQGTGDQPQHF
v_gene: TRBV4-1; j_gene: TRBJ1-2; abundance: -; CDR3aa: CASSRLGTPANYGYTF
v_gene: TRBV5-1; j_gene: TRBJ1-2; abundance: -; CDR3aa: CASSRDNENGYTF
v_gene: TRBV18; j_gene: TRBJ2-7; abundance: -; CDR3aa: CASSPTTEDRVDEQYF
v_gene: TRBV5-1; j_gene: TRBJ2-3; abundance: few; CDR3aa: CASSSDRRTDTQYF
v_gene: TRBV7-3; j_gene: TRBJ2-3; abundance: few; CDR3aa: CASSITGLAGGGRQYF
v_gene: TRBV7-9; j_gene: TRBJ2-5; abundance: few; CDR3aa: CASSSGQGSETQYF
v_gene: TRBV29-1; j_gene: TRBJ2-1; abundance: -; CDR3aa: CSVAGLAVRFF
v_gene: TRBV6-5; j_gene: TRBJ2-1; abundance: -; CDR3aa: CASSYTSGSSYNEQFF
v_gene: TRBV18; j_gene: TRBJ2-6; abundance: few; CDR3aa: CASSPIQGITERANVLTF
v_gene: TRBV5-6; j_gene: TRBJ2-1; abundance: -; CDR3aa: CASSQYWGGFYDEQFF
v_gene: TRBV2; j_gene: TRBJ1-6; abundance: few; CDR3aa: CASSDREGSPLHF
v_gene: TRBV2; j_gene: TRBJ1-1; abundance: -; CDR3aa: CASKGQGGWGTEAFF
v_gene: TRBV5-1; j_gene: TRBJ2-2; abundance: few; CDR3aa: CASSLGLAGNTGELFF
v_gene: TRBV2; j_gene: TRBJ2-5; abundance: -; CDR3aa: CASSVGGGTSRETQYF